This entry lists 20 T cell receptor beta chains sequenced from one sample in a study of blood T cell repertoires in COVID-19. Measured with immunoSEQ multiplex PCR; TCRdb has only the in-frame clones, and not every one. The data hold some 160,000 clones, with roughly 90% observed a single time. Sequencing input: PBMCs or T cells enriched from blood (not recorded which). The source of these receptors is a woman aged 50 to 60 who had recovered from COVID-19.

In its sample, this clone was seen once. The chain is built from TRBV3-1 (or the pseudogene TRBV3-2) and TRBJ1-1; D is uncertain. V was pared by 1 base and J by 7 bases, with 7 bases between. Per the germline V gene, CDR1 is LGHDT and CDR2 is YNNKEL (reference sequence). The length of the CDR3 is 12 residues. CDR3 in amino acids: CASSQASGEAFF. The DNA of the CDR3 is TGTGCCAGCAGCCAAGCTTCGGGTGAAGCTTTCTTT.

This rearrangement joins TRBV7-2 to TRBJ1-2; weak D call: TRBD1 (6 bases). Germline V lookup: CDR1 SGHTA, CDR2 FQGNSA. V was shortened by 3 bases and J by 6 bases, with 14 bases between the two germline ends. The CDR3 covers 14 residues. CDR3 DNA: TGTGCCAGCAGCTTGGACGGGACACGCAATGGCTACACCTTC. Amino acids: CASSLDGTRNGYTF.

The rearrangement joins TRBV11-2 to TRBJ1-1; unclear D gene. The CDR3 runs 15 residues. Trimming took 3 bases from V and 1 from J, leaving 12 bases between them. Germline V CDR1 and CDR2: SGHAT, FQNNGV. Written as DNA, the CDR3 is TGTGCCAGCAGCTTTTACATCGGAGGGAACACTGAAGCTTTCTTT. This gives the protein CASSFYIGGNTEAFF.

J is TRBJ2-7 and V is TRBV9; 7 bases map to TRBD1. V trimming: 4 bases; J trimming: 0 bases; junction bases outside the gene matches: 7. CDR3 length: 15 residues. CDR1 SGDLS and CDR2 YYNGEE come from the germline V gene. The CDR3 DNA reads as TGTGCCAGCAGCTCGACGGACAGGAGCTCCTACGAGCAGTACTTC. As protein: CASSSTDRSSYEQYF.

This sequence joins TRBV9 and TRBJ2-3; TRBD1 is a possible D gene (6 bases). The CDR3 has 13 amino acids. CDR1 and CDR2 (germline): SGDLS, YYNGEE. V gave up 2 bases and J gave up 4 bases, with 8 bases separating them. The CDR3 reads CASSVRGPDTQYF. In DNA form, the CDR3 reads TGTGCCAGCAGCGTCAGGGGTCCAGATACGCAGTATTTT.

V is TRBV20-1 and J is TRBJ2-1; D is uncertain. V was shortened by 4 bases and J by 3 bases, with 4 bases between the two germline ends. Germline values: CDR1 DFQATT, CDR2 SNEGSKA (reference sequence). The CDR3 is made up of 11 amino acids. The DNA for the CDR3 is TGCAGTGCTAACAACTACAATGAGCAGTTCTTC. Translating gives CSANNYNEQFF.

The chain has TRBV12-3 or TRBV12-4 and TRBJ1-1; 9 bases line up with TRBD1. V was pared by 3 bases and J by 8 bases, with 4 bases of the junction left unmatched. CDR3 length equals 13 residues. The CDR3 nucleotides are TGTGCCAGCAGTTTTGGCACAGGGGGCGAAGCTTTCTTT. Encoded protein: CASSFGTGGEAFF.

V gene TRBV5-6 combines with J gene TRBJ1-1; weak D call: TRBD1 (5 bases). Germline V gene data show CDR1 as SGHDT and CDR2 as YYEEEE. The germline V and J ends were trimmed by 3 bases and 7 bases, with 13 bases remaining between them. There are 13 residues in the CDR3. The CDR3 sequence: CASSYTGDREAFF. CDR3 DNA sequence: TGTGCCAGCAGCTATACAGGAGACCGTGAAGCTTTCTTT. Complete variable domain (other parts from reference TRBV5-6 and TRBJ1-1): DAGVTQSPTHLIKTRGQQVTLRCSPKSGHDTVSWYQQALGQGPQFIFQYYEEEERQRGNFPDRFSGHQFPNYSSELNVNALLLGDSALYLCASSYTGDREAFFGQGTRLTVV.

This rearrangement joins TRBV24-1 to TRBJ2-5, with D possibly TRBD2 on 5 matching bases. The V end lost 9 bases, the J end lost 5 bases, and 15 bases lay between the germline ends. The CDR3 extends over 13 amino acids. Germline V gene data show CDR1 as KGHDR and CDR2 as SFDVKD. The CDR3: CATSGLMEETQYF. The CDR3, as DNA: TGTGCCACCTCCGGACTGATGGAGGAGACCCAGTACTTC.

The chain recombines TRBV19 with TRBJ1-2, with TRBD1 identical over 8 bases. The CDR3 loop spans 14 amino acids. From germline, CDR1 is LNHDA and CDR2 SQIVND (reference sequence). The trim removed 4 bases at V and 4 bases at J, leaving 5 bases unmatched. The chain's CDR3 is CASSRSGQGYGYTF. CDR3 sequence (DNA): TGTGCCAGTAGTAGGAGCGGACAGGGCTATGGCTACACCTTC.

The J gene is TRBJ2-7, the V gene TRBV13, with D tentatively TRBD2 (7 bases). V lost 5 bases and J 6 bases, leaving 23 bases between the germline ends. The CDR3 runs 16 residues. Germline CDR1 is PRHDT and CDR2 is FYEKMQ (reference sequence). The CDR3 DNA reads TGTGCCAGCAGCAAATTTCAGACAGGTCCGGGGGGCGAGCAGTACTTC. Its protein product is CASSKFQTGPGGEQYF.

This rearrangement joins TRBV6-2 or TRBV6-3 to TRBJ1-5; 7 nucleotides line up with TRBD1. With 3 bases clipped from V and 7 bases from J, the junction kept 6 bases outside the gene matches. The CDR3 sequence is 14 residues long. Germline lookup yields CDR1 MNHEY and CDR2 SVGEGT. In DNA, the CDR3 is TGTGCCAGCAGTTATGGGACAGAGGGACAGCCCCAGCATTTT. It is translated as CASSYGTEGQPQHF.

The chain combines TRBV7-2 with TRBJ1-3; D call uncertain. Germline CDR1 and CDR2: SGHTA and FQGNSA. Trimming shortened V by 1 base and J by 0 bases, and 16 bases separated the two germline ends. CDR3 size: 18 residues. The CDR3 DNA is TGTGCCAGCAGCTTAGTGGCTCAGCGGCAGAGCTCTGGAAACACCATATATTTT. Protein product: CASSLVAQRQSSGNTIYF.

Regarding this clone: The junction does not match germline at one end; this may be a read error. The chain is built from TRBV5-5 and TRBJ1-1; 7 positions agree with TRBD1. CDR1 and CDR2 from the germline V gene are SGHKS and YYEKEE (reference sequence). The CDR3 totals 13 residues. CDR3 sequence (DNA): TGTGCCAGCAGCTTGGGACAGGGTGCCTTGGTAGGGTTT. This codes for CASSLGQGALVGF.

The chain carries TRBV4-3 and TRBJ1-1; weak D call: TRBD1 (5 bases). V was cut by 0 bases and J by 1 base, with 12 bases left in between. The germline V gene encodes CDR1 LGHNA and CDR2 YSLEER. This CDR3 spans 16 amino acids. CDR3 loop: CASSQDKGSKNTEAFF. In DNA form, the CDR3 reads TGCGCCAGCAGCCAAGATAAGGGGTCTAAGAACACTGAAGCTTTCTTT.

This clone was picked up one time. The V and J genes are TRBV7-2 and TRBJ1-2; maybe TRBD1 (5 bases). The V and J ends lost 5 bases and 3 bases respectively, with 25 bases between them. The CDR3 length is 18 residues. Germline loops: CDR1 SGHTA, CDR2 FQGNSA. The CDR3 DNA reads TGTGCCAGCAGCACCCTCACCGGTAGGGGCCTGGATCACTATGGCTACACCTTC. Translated: CASSTLTGRGLDHYGYTF.

The chain carries TRBV2 and TRBJ1-5, with D maybe TRBD1 (5 bases). The V end was cut by 4 bases, the J end by 1 base, with 11 bases between. The CDR3 is 15 residues long. The V gene's germline CDR1 is SNHLY and CDR2 FYNNEI. The CDR3 DNA is TGTGCCAGCAGTGCAGGGCAGGTCAGCAATCAGCCCCAGCATTTT. It is translated as CASSAGQVSNQPQHF.

This CDR3 is CASSYVGGNTEAFF. In DNA, the CDR3 is TGTGCCAGCAGTTACGTCGGGGGGAACACTGAAGCTTTCTTT. The chain recombines TRBV6-2 or TRBV6-3 with TRBJ1-1; D possibly corresponds to TRBD1 (5 bases). The V end was cut by 2 bases, the J end by 1 base, with 8 bases between. The CDR3 contains 14 residues. Germline loops: CDR1 MNHEY, CDR2 SVGEGT.

J is TRBJ2-3 and V is TRBV6-6, with 9 positions matching TRBD1. Trimming at V came to 5 bases and at J to 0 bases, leaving 12 bases not matched to a gene. CDR1 is MNHNY, CDR2 SVGAGI, per germline (reference sequence). The CDR3 loop spans 18 amino acids. Written as DNA, the CDR3 is TGTGCCAGCAGTCCGGGACAGGGTAGGGGGCCGAGCACAGATACGCAGTATTTT. Its translation: CASSPGQGRGPSTDTQYF.

The rearrangement uses TRBV4-1 and TRBJ2-3; D is unclear. Trimming removed 1 base at V and 0 bases at J, with 8 bases between. The CDR3 sequence is 15 residues long. In germline, CDR1 is MGHRA, CDR2 YSYEKL. CDR3 protein: CASSQATRSTDTQYF. The CDR3 region has the DNA TGCGCCAGCAGCCAAGCTACTCGGAGCACAGATACGCAGTATTTT.